This TCR beta chain derives from a study of T cell repertoires in cytomegalovirus infection. Study summary: The study used recently identified HLA-C-restricted and well-studied HLA-B-restricted CMV epitopes. It was the public TCR beta signatures that indicated both CMV infection and matching HLA type.

Only a few counts were recorded for this clonotype. The antigen remains undetermined. One entry per CDR3 protein, called by TCRdb with MiXCR from the reads. Of some 220,000 distinct CDR3 sequences listed, about 38% are singletons. The CDR3 loop spans 12 amino acids. The V gene lost 4 bases and the J gene lost 2 bases, with 6 bases spanning the gap. Germline CDR1 SEHNR, CDR2 FQNEAQ (reference sequence). Findings and caveats of the study: CMV-specific TCR beta clonotypes restricted by HLA-C were the ones dominating the ex vivo response.

This TCR came from a human donor in good health (CMV status not recorded). Some clones in this sample may be carry-over from other donors' samples. The input for sequencing was CD8+ T cells from cultured PBMCs, taken from culture after CMV antigen stimulation. V is TRBV7-9 and J is TRBJ2-7; D not certain. The CDR3 sequence: CASSSNPYEQYF. In DNA, the CDR3 is TGTGCCAGCAGCTCGAATCCCTACGAGCAGTACTTC.